This TCR beta chain was documented in a study of T cell repertoires in cytomegalovirus infection. Study background: Public TCR beta signatures indicated both CMV infection and matching HLA type.

Each CDR3 protein gets one entry after TCRdb re-called the reads with MiXCR. Among around 130,000 distinct CDR3 sequences listed, more than 20% were seen once. This clonotype was seen repeatedly, ten times or more. Antigen: not known. Study conclusions and caveats: CMV carriers with the relevant HLA were identified by cumulative public TCR beta family frequency.

The specimen sequenced was PBMCs, sequenced either directly or after in vitro stimulation (not recorded which). This TCR was recovered from a human donor in good health (CMV status not recorded). Some clones in this sample may be carry-over from other donors' samples.

CDR3 amino acids: CASSLLGSSGRAQTQYF. The DNA for the CDR3 is TGTGCCAGCAGCTTATTAGGGTCTAGCGGGAGGGCACAGACCCAGTACTTC. The chain has TRBV7-2 and TRBJ2-5; 12 nucleotides agree with TRBD2. CDR3 length equals 17 residues. CDR1 and CDR2 from the germline V gene are SGHTA and FQGNSA. J gave up 6 bases and V 2 bases, and 10 bases lay outside the gene matches.